The 5 T cell receptor beta chains in this list originate from one sample, sequenced in a study of shared clonotypes between healthy human individuals. Generated by immunoSEQ multiplex PCR, the TCRdb table keeps only in-frame clones and is missing some. The sample has nearly 750,000 clones; just under 75% are singletons. The specimen sequenced was memory CD4+ T cells sorted from blood. The subset denotes: CD45RA-negative fraction. The source is a woman younger than 45 in good health.

V and J are TRBV28 and TRBJ1-3, with D possibly matching TRBD1 (5 bases). The CDR3 loop spans 17 amino acids. Between the trimmed V and J ends, which lost 6 bases and 11 bases, there was a span of 29 bases. Per germline, CDR1 MDHEN and CDR2 SYDVKM. The CDR3: CASSLPRAYMGGNAIYF. CDR3 nucleotides: TGTGCCAGCAGCCTCCCGCGGGCTTATATGGGGGGTAACGCCATATATTTT.

The rearrangement joins TRBV23-1 to TRBJ2-5, with 9 nucleotides matching TRBD1. TRBV23-1 is an open reading frame whose function is uncertain. CDR3 length: 17 amino acids. V shed 1 base and J 5 bases; nucleotides not matched to a gene: 11. The CDR3 spells CASSQFDTGTGRETQYF. The DNA for the CDR3 is TGCGCCAGCAGTCAATTCGACACCGGGACAGGGCGGGAGACCCAGTACTTC.

This clone has a single count. This rearrangement joins TRBV6-1 to TRBJ2-7; 12 bases line up with TRBD2. The CDR3 consists of 20 residues. Germline V gene lookup returns CDR1 MNHNS and CDR2 SASEGT. Trimming removed 4 bases from V and 2 bases from J; junction bases left unmatched: 18. This chain's CDR3 is CASSGEWGASGRAVPYEQYF. CDR3 sequence (DNA): TGTGCCAGCAGTGGCGAGTGGGGAGCTAGCGGGAGGGCCGTTCCCTACGAGCAGTACTTC.

This sequence joins TRBV2 and TRBJ2-3, with 10 bases that match TRBD2. Trimming at V came to 1 base and at J to 2 bases, leaving 12 bases not matched to a gene. CDR1 and CDR2 (germline): SNHLY, FYNNEI. This CDR3 has 19 amino acids. CDR3 coding DNA: TGTGCCAGCAGTGAAGTACTAGCGGGAAAGGCTATATTCACAGATACGCAGTATTTT. It yields the protein CASSEVLAGKAIFTDTQYF. The whole variable domain, filled in from reference TRBV2 and TRBJ2-3, reads EPEVTQTPSHQVTQMGQEVILRCVPISNHLYFYWYRQILGQKVEFLVSFYNNEISEKSEIFDDQFSVERPDGSNFTLKIRSTKLEDSAMYFCASSEVLAGKAIFTDTQYFGPGTRLTVL.

As for this clone: The sample carries other DNA sequences with the same CDR3. The chain couples TRBV6-1 to TRBJ1-3; D is unresolved. The CDR3 is 15 residues long. Trimming took off 2 bases at V and 0 bases at J, with 8 bases between the two ends. Looked up from germline, CDR1 is MNHNS and CDR2 is SASEGT. In nucleotides, the CDR3 is TGTGCCAGCAGTGAACGGCGCGTCTCTGGAAACACCATATATTTT. It translates to CASSERRVSGNTIYF.